A single sample is the source of the 22 T cell receptor beta chains below, sequenced in a study of CD8 T cells in ankylosing spondylitis. TCRdb called the 5' RACE reads again in MiXCR, with one record for every CDR3 protein. The profile covers under 550,000 distinct CDR3 sequences, with roughly a quarter appearing a single time and about 0.89% taken by the ten largest. No antigens are known for them. Overall study results and limits: A TCR beta motif of fewer than ten highly homologous variants seemed to mark ankylosing spondylitis blood.

Sequenced material: blood, either unsorted or a sorted T cell fraction (not recorded which). These receptors all come from a male donor with ankylosing spondylitis.

The chain couples TRBV6-1 to TRBJ2-4, with no clear D. The CDR3 is made up of 14 amino acids. Germline V gene sequence: CDR1 MNHNS, CDR2 SASEGT. V dropped 1 base and J dropped 10 bases, with 14 bases sitting between them. The CDR3: CASSEGWVSRIQYF. Here the CDR3 DNA reads TGTGCCAGCAGTGAAGGTTGGGTGTCTCGGATTCAGTACTTC.

The rearrangement uses TRBV6-1 and TRBJ2-1, with D perhaps matching TRBD1 or TRBD2 (5 bases each). Germline V gene lookup returns CDR1 MNHNS and CDR2 SASEGT. V lost 4 bases to trimming and J lost 4 bases, with 11 bases between them. The CDR3 contains 14 residues. This chain's CDR3 is CASSVRDLYNEQFF. The CDR3 DNA reads as TGTGCCAGCAGTGTTAGGGACCTGTACAATGAGCAGTTCTTC.

The rearrangement joins TRBV5-1 to TRBJ2-1; D is possibly TRBD1 (6 bases). The germline gives CDR1 SGHRS, CDR2 YFSETQ. The CDR3 sequence is 16 residues long. The ends were cut back, 3 bases at V and 8 bases at J, with 21 bases in the middle. CDR3 sequence: CASSSYPGAGDDEQFF. The CDR3 DNA is TGCGCCAGCAGCTCTTATCCAGGGGCCGGGGATGATGAGCAGTTCTTC.

This clonotype was detected a few times. CDR3: CASSPRIKREISNNEQFF. CDR3 in DNA: TGTGCCAGCTCACCAAGGATTAAGCGGGAGATTAGCAACAATGAGCAGTTCTTC. This chain joins TRBV18 and TRBJ2-1; TRBD2 aligns across 8 bases. CDR3 size: 18 residues. Germline CDR1 and CDR2: KGHSH and LQKENI. Trimming at V came to 2 bases and at J to 5 bases, leaving 14 bases not matched to a gene.

The chain uses TRBV2 and TRBJ2-7; TRBD2 might be the D (5 bases). Germline CDR1 is SNHLY and CDR2 is FYNNEI. Trimming pared 4 bases from V and 4 bases from J, leaving 14 bases between. This CDR3 comprises 14 residues. This chain's CDR3 is CASSGRGSAYEQYF. The CDR3 nucleotides are TGTGCCAGCAGTGGACGAGGGAGTGCGTACGAGCAGTACTTC.

This clonotype was found a few times. This chain uses TRBV10-3 with TRBJ2-2, with 7 bases that match TRBD2. Germline V lookup: CDR1 ENHRY, CDR2 SYGVKD. Losses at the gene ends were 3 bases for V and 1 base for J; bases not matched to a gene: 5. The CDR3 is 16 residues long. The CDR3: CAISDPGTMNTGELFF. CDR3 nucleotides: TGTGCCATCAGTGACCCCGGGACTATGAACACCGGGGAGCTGTTTTTT.

The chain has TRBV6-1 and TRBJ2-2; TRBD2 agrees at 11 bases. CDR1 and CDR2 (germline): MNHNS, SASEGT. The CDR3 runs 17 residues. The ends lost 6 bases at V and 0 bases at J; junction bases unmatched: 6. Here the CDR3 reads CASRRLAGPPNTGELFF. The CDR3 DNA follows: TGTGCCAGCAGACGACTAGCGGGACCCCCGAACACCGGGGAGCTGTTTTTT.

The V and J genes are TRBV3-1 and TRBJ2-7, with 10 positions matching TRBD2. Per the germline V gene, CDR1 is LGHDT and CDR2 is YNNKEL (reference sequence). Trimming took 4 bases from V and 0 from J; bases not matched to a gene: 6. This CDR3 has 16 amino acids. CDR3 sequence (DNA): TGTGCCAGCAGCCCTGGGACTAGCGCCGCCTCCTACGAGCAGTACTTC. Translating it yields CASSPGTSAASYEQYF.

The rearrangement joins TRBV4-1 to TRBJ2-3, with TRBD2 matching over 11 bases. Germline V gene sequence: CDR1 MGHRA, CDR2 YSYEKL. The CDR3 is made up of 18 amino acids. V lost 0 bases and J lost 1; bases outside the gene matches: 6. As DNA, the CDR3 is TGCGCCAGCAGCCAAGAACCGGGACTAGCGGAAGGCACAGATACGCAGTATTTT. This translates into CASSQEPGLAEGTDTQYF.

This clonotype showed up just a few times. The rearrangement uses TRBV24-1 and TRBJ2-2; tentatively, D is TRBD1 (6 bases). V was trimmed by 7 bases and J by 0 bases, leaving 8 bases between them. In germline, CDR1 is KGHDR, CDR2 SFDVKD. The CDR3 extends over 14 amino acids. The CDR3 bases are TGTGCCACCAGGGACAGATCGAACACCGGGGAGCTGTTTTTT. Amino acids: CATRDRSNTGELFF.

For this clonotype: The junction differs from germline at one of its ends, possibly a read error. The chain uses TRBV10-2 and TRBJ1-1, with D uncertain. The CDR3 consists of 12 residues. Germline V gene data show CDR1 as WSHSY and CDR2 as SAAADI. CDR3 loop: CATSWLKTEAFF. The DNA of the CDR3 is TGCGCCACCTCGTGGTTGAAAACTGAAGCTTTCTTT.

This clonotype occurred a few times. The germline gene is not matched at one end of the junction; a read error may be the cause. The chain combines TRBV7-6 with TRBJ1-1; possibly TRBD1 for D (5 bases). This CDR3 is built from 14 residues. Germline lookup yields CDR1 SGHVS and CDR2 FNYEAQ. CDR3 DNA: TGTGCCAGCAGCCTGGGGGGATCGAACGCTGAAGCTTTCTTT. Protein: CASSLGGSNAEAFF. The full variable domain, in which reference TRBV7-6 and TRBJ1-1 provide the parts outside the CDR3, is GAGVSQSPRYKVTKRGQDVALRCDPISGHVSLYWYRQALGQGPEFLTYFNYEAQQDKSGLPNDRFSAERPEGSISTLTIQRTEQRDSAMYRCASSLGGSNAEAFFGQGTRLTVV.

This clonotype was counted between two and nine times. The chain employs TRBV27 and TRBJ2-5; D tentatively fits TRBD1 or TRBD2 (5 bases each). Deletions cut 1 base from V and 4 bases from J, with 10 bases between. The CDR3 contains 14 residues. The V gene's germline CDR1 is MNHEY and CDR2 SMNVEV (reference sequence). CDR3 amino acids: CASSLWGRTETQYF. The CDR3 nucleotides are TGTGCCAGCAGTTTATGGGGACGGACAGAGACCCAGTACTTC.

This clonotype came up a few times. V usage is TRBV10-3 and J usage is TRBJ2-1; 8 nucleotides agree with TRBD2. V lost 0 bases, J lost 3 bases, and 1 base stayed unmatched. This CDR3 contains 15 residues. The germline V gene has CDR1 ENHRY and CDR2 SYGVKD. CDR3 nucleotides: TGTGCCATCAGTGAGTCTAGCGGGATCTACAATGAGCAGTTCTTC. This codes for CAISESSGIYNEQFF.

This clonotype was observed a handful of times. This chain uses TRBV7-8 with TRBJ2-7, with D perhaps matching TRBD1 (6 bases). This CDR3 is 15 amino acids long. V lost 5 bases to trimming and J lost 2 bases, with 16 bases between them. The germline V gene has CDR1 SGHVS and CDR2 FQNEAQ. Here the CDR3 DNA reads TGTGCCAGCAGCCCACAAGGGGGTTTTACCTACGAGCAGTACTTC. Translating gives CASSPQGGFTYEQYF.

The V call is TRBV20-1, the J call TRBJ2-3; 11 bases align to TRBD2. With V trimmed by 6 bases and J by 4 bases, 9 bases remained unmatched. The CDR3 runs to 15 residues. CDR1 DFQATT and CDR2 SNEGSKA come from the germline V gene (reference sequence). In nucleotides, the CDR3 is TGCAGTGCAAATAGCGGGAGGGCCACGTCAGATACGCAGTATTTT. Translated: CSANSGRATSDTQYF.

This clonotype occurred a few times. The genes are TRBV20-1 and TRBJ2-1; a weak D match, TRBD2 (7 bases). The germline gives CDR1 DFQATT, CDR2 SNEGSKA (reference sequence). The CDR3 sequence is 12 residues long. With 5 bases removed from V and 8 bases from J, the gap between germline ends came to 13 bases. The CDR3 region has the DNA TGCAGTGCTGGGGGGGCCTGGGATGAGCAGTTCTTC. It specifies CSAGGAWDEQFF.

This clonotype was picked up one time. V and J are TRBV27 and TRBJ2-1; 7 positions match TRBD1. Losses at the gene ends were 7 bases for V and 7 bases for J; bases not matched to a gene: 13. Per germline, CDR1 MNHEY and CDR2 SMNVEV (reference sequence). The CDR3 totals 15 residues. CDR3 DNA: TGTGCCAGCAACCCCAGGGACAGCCCAACGAATGAGCAGTTCTTC. Amino acid sequence: CASNPRDSPTNEQFF.

The chain couples TRBV20-1 to TRBJ2-2, with 9 bases identical to TRBD1. The germline V gene has CDR1 DFQATT and CDR2 SNEGSKA (reference sequence). The J segment lost 5 bases and the V segment lost 5 bases, leaving 6 bases of the junction unmatched. This CDR3 contains 14 residues. DNA for the CDR3: TGCAGTGCTGAATCCGGGACAGGGACCGGGGAGCTGTTTTTT. Protein sequence: CSAESGTGTGELFF.

The chain has TRBV6-1 and TRBJ2-2; weak D call: TRBD1 (5 bases). This CDR3 has 14 amino acids. Deletions cut 8 bases from V and 1 base from J, with 11 bases between. Germline CDR1 is MNHNS and CDR2 is SASEGT. The CDR3 protein is CASHRNLNTGELFF. CDR3 DNA sequence: TGTGCCAGCCACAGGAATTTGAACACCGGGGAGCTGTTTTTT.

This clonotype has only a few counts. This rearrangement joins TRBV2 to TRBJ2-1, with D unresolved. V shed 1 base and J shed 8 bases, with 9 bases lying between them. This CDR3 spans 13 amino acids. Germline V gene data show CDR1 as SNHLY and CDR2 as FYNNEI. CDR3 nucleotides: TGTGCCAGCAGTGAAGTTAGTTTAGATGAGCAGTTCTTC. It specifies CASSEVSLDEQFF.

This chain links TRBV6-2 or TRBV6-3 with TRBJ2-1; possible D gene TRBD1, 6 bases. Germline V lookup: CDR1 MNHEY, CDR2 SVGEGT. Trimming pared 10 bases from V and 0 bases from J, leaving 10 bases between. This CDR3 has 13 residues. The CDR3 bases are TGTGCCACCCAGGACAGCTCCTACAATGAGCAGTTCTTC. Its translation: CATQDSSYNEQFF.